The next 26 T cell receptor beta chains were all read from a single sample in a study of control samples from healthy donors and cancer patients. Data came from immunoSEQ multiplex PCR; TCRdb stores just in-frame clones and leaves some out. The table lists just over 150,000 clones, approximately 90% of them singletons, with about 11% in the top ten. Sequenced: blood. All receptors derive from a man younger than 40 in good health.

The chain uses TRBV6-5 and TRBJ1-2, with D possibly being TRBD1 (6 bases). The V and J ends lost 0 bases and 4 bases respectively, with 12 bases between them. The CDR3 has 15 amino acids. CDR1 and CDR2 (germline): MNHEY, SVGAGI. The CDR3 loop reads CASSYSRGAVYGYTF. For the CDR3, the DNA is TGTGCCAGCAGTTACTCCCGGGGGGCGGTCTATGGCTACACCTTC.

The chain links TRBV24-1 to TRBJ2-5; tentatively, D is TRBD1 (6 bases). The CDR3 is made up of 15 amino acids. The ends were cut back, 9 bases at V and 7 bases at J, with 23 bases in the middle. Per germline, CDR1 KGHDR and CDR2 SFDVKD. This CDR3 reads CATGPGTQKAGTQYF. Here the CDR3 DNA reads TGTGCCACCGGTCCCGGGACACAGAAAGCAGGGACCCAGTACTTC.

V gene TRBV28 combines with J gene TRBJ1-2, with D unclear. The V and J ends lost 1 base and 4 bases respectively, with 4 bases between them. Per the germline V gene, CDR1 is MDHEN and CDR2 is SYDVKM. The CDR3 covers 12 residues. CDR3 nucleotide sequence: TGTGCCAGCAGTTTATACACCTATGGCTACACCTTC. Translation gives CASSLYTYGYTF.

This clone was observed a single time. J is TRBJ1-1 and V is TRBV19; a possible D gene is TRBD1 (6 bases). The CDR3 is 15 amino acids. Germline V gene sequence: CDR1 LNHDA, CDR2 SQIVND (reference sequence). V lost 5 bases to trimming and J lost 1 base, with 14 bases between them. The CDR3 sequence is CASSPYRERNTEAFF. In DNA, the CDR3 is TGTGCCAGTAGTCCTTACAGGGAACGGAACACTGAAGCTTTCTTT.

The CDR3: CASSHPIANEQFF. The CDR3, as DNA: TGTGCCAGCAGCCACCCTATAGCTAATGAGCAGTTCTTC. The V and J genes are TRBV7-9 and TRBJ2-1; no clear D. Trimming took off 5 bases at V and 7 bases at J, with 12 bases between the two ends. This CDR3 contains 13 residues. Germline V gene data show CDR1 as SEHNR and CDR2 as FQNEAQ (reference sequence).

The CDR3 coding sequence is TGTGCCAGCAGCTTAGAGGTGCGCGAGCAGTACTTC. This translates into CASSLEVREQYF. J is TRBJ2-7 and V is TRBV6-6; D not certain. The CDR3 has 12 amino acids. Germline loops: CDR1 MNHNY, CDR2 SVGAGI (reference sequence). Trimming stripped 6 bases from V and 6 bases from J, with 12 bases between.

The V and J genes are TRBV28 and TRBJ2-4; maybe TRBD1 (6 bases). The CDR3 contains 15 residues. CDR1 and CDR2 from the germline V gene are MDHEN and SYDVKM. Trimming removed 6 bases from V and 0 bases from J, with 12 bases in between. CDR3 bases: TGTGCCAGCAGACAGGGCCCGGGAGCCAAAAACATTCAGTACTTC. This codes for CASRQGPGAKNIQYF. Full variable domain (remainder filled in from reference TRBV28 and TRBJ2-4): DVKVTQSSRYLVKRTGEKVFLECVQDMDHENMFWYRQDPGLGLRLIYFSYDVKMKEKGDIPEGYSVSREKKERFSLILESASTNQTSMYLCASRQGPGAKNIQYFGAGTRLSVL.

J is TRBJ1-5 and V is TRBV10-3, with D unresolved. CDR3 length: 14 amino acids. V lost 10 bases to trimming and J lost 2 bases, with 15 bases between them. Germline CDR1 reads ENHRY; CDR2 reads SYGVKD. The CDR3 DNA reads TGTGCCACCAGCCAGGAGGGAGGCAATCAGCCCCAGCATTTT. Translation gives CATSQEGGNQPQHF.

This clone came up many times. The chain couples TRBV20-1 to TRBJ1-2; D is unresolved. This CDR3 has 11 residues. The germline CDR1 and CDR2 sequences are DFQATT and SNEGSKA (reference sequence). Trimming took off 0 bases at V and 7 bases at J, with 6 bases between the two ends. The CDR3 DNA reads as TGCAGTGCTAGAGATCGGGGTGGCTACACCTTC. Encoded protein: CSARDRGGYTF.

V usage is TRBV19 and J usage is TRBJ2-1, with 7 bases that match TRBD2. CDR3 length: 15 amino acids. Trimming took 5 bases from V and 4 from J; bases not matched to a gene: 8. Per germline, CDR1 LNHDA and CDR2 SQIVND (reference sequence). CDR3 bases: TGTGCCAGTAGTCTGGGGGGGAGCTGGTACAATGAGCAGTTCTTC. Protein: CASSLGGSWYNEQFF.

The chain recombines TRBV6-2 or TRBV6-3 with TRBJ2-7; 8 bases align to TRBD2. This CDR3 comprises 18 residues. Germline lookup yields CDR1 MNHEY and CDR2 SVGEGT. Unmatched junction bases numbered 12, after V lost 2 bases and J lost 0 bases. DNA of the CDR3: TGTGCCAGCAGTTACGATAGCGGGATGTTCCCTAGCTCCTACGAGCAGTACTTC. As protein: CASSYDSGMFPSSYEQYF.

The CDR3 here is CSVATGREKLFF. The CDR3 bases are TGCAGCGTTGCGACAGGGCGTGAAAAACTGTTTTTT. This chain connects TRBV29-1 to TRBJ1-4; 7 bases are shared with TRBD1. The CDR3 extends over 12 amino acids. In germline, CDR1 is SQVTM, CDR2 ANQGSEA. After removal of 4 bases from V and 7 bases from J, the junction contained 3 bases not matched to a gene.

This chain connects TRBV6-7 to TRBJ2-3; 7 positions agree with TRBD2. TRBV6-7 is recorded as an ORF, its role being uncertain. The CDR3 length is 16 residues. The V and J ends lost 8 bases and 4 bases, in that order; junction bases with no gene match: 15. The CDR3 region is CASRGSREGIADTQYF. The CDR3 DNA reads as TGTGCCAGCCGAGGTTCGAGGGAGGGAATCGCAGATACGCAGTATTTT.

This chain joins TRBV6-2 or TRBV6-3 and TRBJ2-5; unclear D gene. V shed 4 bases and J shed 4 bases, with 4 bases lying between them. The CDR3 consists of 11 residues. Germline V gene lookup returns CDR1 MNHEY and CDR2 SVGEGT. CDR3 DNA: TGTGCCAGCAGTTCGCTAGAGACCCAGTACTTC. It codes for CASSSLETQYF.

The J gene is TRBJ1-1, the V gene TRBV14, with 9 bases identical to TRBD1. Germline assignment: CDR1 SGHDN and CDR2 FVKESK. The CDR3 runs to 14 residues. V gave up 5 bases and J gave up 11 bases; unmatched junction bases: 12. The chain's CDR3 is CASSASRDRVGAFF. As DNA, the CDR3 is TGTGCCAGCAGCGCGTCCCGGGACAGGGTTGGGGCTTTCTTT.

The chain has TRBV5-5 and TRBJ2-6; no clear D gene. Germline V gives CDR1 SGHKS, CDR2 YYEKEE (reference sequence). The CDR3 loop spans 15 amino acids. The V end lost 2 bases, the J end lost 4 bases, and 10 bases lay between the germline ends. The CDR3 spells CASSFQGPGANVLTF. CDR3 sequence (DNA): TGTGCCAGCAGCTTCCAAGGGCCGGGGGCCAACGTCCTGACTTTC.

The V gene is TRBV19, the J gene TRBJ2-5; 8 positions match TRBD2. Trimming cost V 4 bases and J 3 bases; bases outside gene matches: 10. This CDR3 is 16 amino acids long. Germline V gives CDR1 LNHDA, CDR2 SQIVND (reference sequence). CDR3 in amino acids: CASSKTTGTREETQYF. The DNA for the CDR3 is TGTGCCAGTAGTAAAACAACCGGGACTAGGGAAGAGACCCAGTACTTC.

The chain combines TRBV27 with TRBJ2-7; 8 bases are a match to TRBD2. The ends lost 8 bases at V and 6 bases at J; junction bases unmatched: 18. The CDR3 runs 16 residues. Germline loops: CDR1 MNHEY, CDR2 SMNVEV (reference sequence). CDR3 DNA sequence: TGTGCCAGCGGATACTCTACTAGCGGCCAACAGGGCGAGCAGTACTTC. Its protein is CASGYSTSGQQGEQYF.

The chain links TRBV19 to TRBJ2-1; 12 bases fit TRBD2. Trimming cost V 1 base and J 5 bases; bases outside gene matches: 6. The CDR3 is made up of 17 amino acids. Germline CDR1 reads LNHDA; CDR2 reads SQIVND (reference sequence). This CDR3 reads CASSIGASGRANNEQFF. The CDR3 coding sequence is TGTGCCAGTAGTATAGGTGCTAGCGGGAGGGCCAACAATGAGCAGTTCTTC. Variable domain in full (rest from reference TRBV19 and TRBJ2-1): DGGITQSPKYLFRKEGQNVTLSCEQNLNHDAMYWYRQDPGQGLRLIYYSQIVNDFQKGDIAEGYSVSREKKESFPLTVTSAQKNPTAFYLCASSIGASGRANNEQFFGPGTRLTVL.

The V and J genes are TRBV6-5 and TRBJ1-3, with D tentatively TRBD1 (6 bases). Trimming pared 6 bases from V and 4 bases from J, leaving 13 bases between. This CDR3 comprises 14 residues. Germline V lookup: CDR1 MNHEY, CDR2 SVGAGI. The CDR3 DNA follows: TGTGCCAGCAGCCGCGGACAGCGCGGAAACACCATATATTTT. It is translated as CASSRGQRGNTIYF.

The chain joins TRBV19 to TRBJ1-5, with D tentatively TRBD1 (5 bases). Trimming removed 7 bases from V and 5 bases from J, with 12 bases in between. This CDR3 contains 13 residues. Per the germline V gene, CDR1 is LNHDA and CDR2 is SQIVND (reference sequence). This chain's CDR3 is CASNIQGDQPQHF. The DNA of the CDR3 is TGTGCCAGTAATATCCAGGGAGATCAGCCCCAGCATTTT.

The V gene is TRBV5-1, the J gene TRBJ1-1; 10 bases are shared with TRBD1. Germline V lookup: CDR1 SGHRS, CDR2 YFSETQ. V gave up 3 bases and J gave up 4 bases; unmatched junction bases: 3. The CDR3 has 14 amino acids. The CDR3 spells CASSSRDRGTEAFF. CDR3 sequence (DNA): TGCGCCAGCAGCTCCCGGGACAGGGGCACTGAAGCTTTCTTT.

The CDR3 spells CASSGKQGNQPQHF. CDR3 sequence (DNA): TGTGCCAGCAGCGGAAAACAGGGAAATCAGCCCCAGCATTTT. This chain connects TRBV2 to TRBJ1-5; maybe TRBD1 (6 bases). Germline CDR1 SNHLY, CDR2 FYNNEI. This CDR3 has 14 amino acids. Trimming pared 6 bases from V and 4 bases from J, leaving 13 bases between. Complete variable domain (other parts from reference TRBV2 and TRBJ1-5): EPEVTQTPSHQVTQMGQEVILRCVPISNHLYFYWYRQILGQKVEFLVSFYNNEISEKSEIFDDQFSVERPDGSNFTLKIRSTKLEDSAMYFCASSGKQGNQPQHFGDGTRLSIL.

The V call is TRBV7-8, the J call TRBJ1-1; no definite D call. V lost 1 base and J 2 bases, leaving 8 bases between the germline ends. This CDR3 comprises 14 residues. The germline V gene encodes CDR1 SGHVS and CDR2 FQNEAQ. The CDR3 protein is CASSLEGSNTEAFF. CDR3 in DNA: TGTGCCAGCAGCTTAGAGGGCAGCAACACTGAAGCTTTCTTT. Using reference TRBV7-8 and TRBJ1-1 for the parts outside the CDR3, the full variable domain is GAGVSQSPRYKVAKRGQDVALRCDPISGHVSLFWYQQALGQGPEFLTYFQNEAQLDKSGLPSDRFFAERPEGSVSTLKIQRTQQEDSAVYLCASSLEGSNTEAFFGQGTRLTVV.

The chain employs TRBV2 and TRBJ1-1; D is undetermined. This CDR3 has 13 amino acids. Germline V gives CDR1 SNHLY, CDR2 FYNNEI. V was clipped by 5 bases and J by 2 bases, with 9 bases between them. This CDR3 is CASSPGRNTEAFF. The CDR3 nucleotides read TGTGCCAGCAGTCCCGGGAGAAACACTGAAGCTTTCTTT. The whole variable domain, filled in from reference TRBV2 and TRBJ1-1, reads EPEVTQTPSHQVTQMGQEVILRCVPISNHLYFYWYRQILGQKVEFLVSFYNNEISEKSEIFDDQFSVERPDGSNFTLKIRSTKLEDSAMYFCASSPGRNTEAFFGQGTRLTVV.

The CDR3 region is CASIVSGEPLRQFF. The DNA for the CDR3 is TGTGCCAGCATTGTAAGCGGAGAACCCCTACGGCAGTTCTTC. The chain recombines TRBV6-4 with TRBJ2-1; D might be TRBD2 (5 bases). This CDR3 is 14 amino acids long. The germline CDR1 and CDR2 sequences are MRHNA and SNTAGT. The V end was cut by 7 bases, the J end by 12 bases, with 22 bases between.